Listed below are T cell receptor beta chains from one sample, sequenced in a study of identifying expanded T cells in peripheral blood. Measured with immunoSEQ multiplex PCR; TCRdb has only the in-frame clones, and not every one. The data contain under 95,000 clones, around nine tenths of them seen just once; the ten biggest clones take up approximately 2.8%. Material for sequencing was blood. Receptors originate from a person aged 18 to 75 in good health. Both conserved end residues are part of each CDR3. Each record gives: clone size, V gene, D gene, J gene, CDR3 protein, CDR3 DNA. The D gene is left open where the match is weak. Clone size is given for some rows only: seen once, a few or many times, or a class if the clone is expanded.

abundance: .
v_gene: TRBV30
d_gene: .
j_gene: TRBJ1-2
CDR3aa: CAWSPGGYGYTF
CDR3nt: TGTGCCTGGAGTCCGGGGGGCTATGGCTACACCTTC

abundance: .
v_gene: TRBV5-1
d_gene: TRBD2
j_gene: TRBJ2-3
CDR3aa: CASSWGTSGFFTDTQYF
CDR3nt: TGCGCCAGCAGCTGGGGGACTAGCGGGTTTTTCACAGATACGCAGTATTTT

abundance: .
v_gene: TRBV5-1
d_gene: TRBD1
j_gene: TRBJ1-2
CDR3aa: CASSSGQGANGYTF
CDR3nt: TGCGCCAGCAGCTCAGGACAGGGGGCAAATGGCTACACCTTC

abundance: .
v_gene: TRBV20-1
d_gene: .
j_gene: TRBJ2-5
CDR3aa: CSAAWGAQYF
CDR3nt: TGCAGTGCAGCATGGGGAGCCCAGTACTTC

abundance: .
v_gene: TRBV28
d_gene: .
j_gene: TRBJ1-2
CDR3aa: CASSLNGLYGYTF
CDR3nt: TGTGCCAGCAGTTTGAATGGCCTCTATGGCTACACCTTC

abundance: .
v_gene: TRBV7-2
d_gene: .
j_gene: TRBJ1-2
CDR3aa: CASSPLQGVAYGYTF
CDR3nt: TGTGCCAGCAGCCCTCTACAGGGAGTGGCCTATGGCTACACCTTC

abundance: .
v_gene: TRBV4-1
d_gene: TRBD2
j_gene: TRBJ2-1
CDR3aa: CASSQDLGRENLYNEQFF
CDR3nt: TGCGCCAGCAGCCAAGATCTGGGGCGGGAGAACCTCTACAATGAGCAGTTCTTC

abundance: .
v_gene: TRBV9
d_gene: .
j_gene: TRBJ2-1
CDR3aa: CASSVVVSGSSYNEQFF
CDR3nt: TGTGCCAGCAGCGTAGTGGTTAGCGGAAGCTCCTACAATGAGCAGTTCTTC

abundance: .
v_gene: TRBV7-2
d_gene: TRBD2
j_gene: TRBJ2-1
CDR3aa: CASSSREAPRRGNEQFF
CDR3nt: TGTGCCAGCAGCTCCCGTGAGGCGCCCCGGCGGGGGAATGAGCAGTTCTTC

abundance: .
v_gene: TRBV14
d_gene: .
j_gene: TRBJ2-7
CDR3aa: CASSLGQYEQYF
CDR3nt: TGTGCCAGCAGCCTCGGACAGTACGAGCAGTACTTC

abundance: .
v_gene: TRBV21-1
d_gene: .
j_gene: TRBJ2-2
CDR3aa: CASSAGTPNTGELFF
CDR3nt: TGTGCCAGCAGCGCCGGGACACCGAACACCGGGGAGCTGTTTTTT

abundance: .
v_gene: TRBV4-1
d_gene: .
j_gene: TRBJ2-5
CDR3aa: CASSHTSGQETQYF
CDR3nt: TGCGCCAGCAGCCACACGTCGGGTCAAGAGACCCAGTACTTC

abundance: once
v_gene: TRBV5-6
d_gene: TRBD2
j_gene: TRBJ2-7
CDR3aa: CASSLGGTSGRMGHEQYF
CDR3nt: TGTGCCAGCAGCTTGGGGGGGACTAGCGGGAGGATGGGACACGAGCAGTACTTC

abundance: few
v_gene: TRBV7-2
d_gene: .
j_gene: TRBJ2-3
CDR3aa: CASSLGIRGWFDF
CDR3nt: TGTGCCAGCAGCTTAGGTATCCGGGGGTGGTTTGATTTT

abundance: .
v_gene: TRBV30
d_gene: .
j_gene: TRBJ1-1
CDR3aa: CAWSGGKGSTEAFF
CDR3nt: TGTGCCTGGAGTGGGGGAAAGGGGAGCACTGAAGCTTTCTTT

abundance: .
v_gene: TRBV5-1
d_gene: TRBD1
j_gene: TRBJ2-7
CDR3aa: CASSPGTAYEQYF
CDR3nt: TGCGCCAGCAGCCCAGGGACAGCCTACGAGCAGTACTTC

abundance: .
v_gene: TRBV6-5
d_gene: .
j_gene: TRBJ2-3
CDR3aa: CASSYSLRDTQYF
CDR3nt: TGTGCCAGCAGTTACTCGTTGAGAGATACGCAGTATTTT

abundance: once
v_gene: TRBV5-6
d_gene: .
j_gene: TRBJ2-7
CDR3aa: CASSLAGHLYEQYF
CDR3nt: TGTGCCAGCAGCTTGGCAGGACACCTCTACGAGCAGTACTTC

abundance: .
v_gene: TRBV5-1
d_gene: .
j_gene: TRBJ1-4
CDR3aa: CASGAVWGEKLFF
CDR3nt: TGCGCCAGCGGGGCGGTATGGGGTGAAAAACTGTTTTTT

abundance: once
v_gene: TRBV7-9
d_gene: .
j_gene: TRBJ2-3
CDR3aa: CASSLDQSTDTQYF
CDR3nt: TGTGCCAGCAGCTTAGACCAAAGCACAGATACGCAGTATTTT

abundance: once
v_gene: TRBV27
d_gene: TRBD1
j_gene: TRBJ2-3
CDR3aa: CASSLLDRGLTDTQYF
CDR3nt: TGTGCCAGCAGTTTATTGGACAGGGGATTAACAGATACGCAGTATTTT

abundance: .
v_gene: TRBV30
d_gene: .
j_gene: TRBJ2-7
CDR3aa: CAWRGRGREGYYEQYF
CDR3nt: TGTGCCTGGCGAGGTCGGGGACGTGAGGGGTACTACGAGCAGTACTTC

abundance: .
v_gene: TRBV10-3
d_gene: .
j_gene: TRBJ2-7
CDR3aa: CAISVQLPYEQYF
CDR3nt: TGTGCCATCAGTGTCCAGCTGCCCTACGAGCAGTACTTC

abundance: .
v_gene: TRBV4-3
d_gene: TRBD2
j_gene: TRBJ2-5
CDR3aa: CASSQGAGGETQYF
CDR3nt: TGCGCCAGCAGCCAAGGAGCGGGAGGGGAGACCCAGTACTTC

abundance: .
v_gene: TRBV29-1
d_gene: .
j_gene: TRBJ1-5
CDR3aa: CSVGGGGNQPQHF
CDR3nt: TGCAGCGTTGGAGGTGGGGGGAACCAGCCCCAGCATTTT

abundance: .
v_gene: TRBV25-1
d_gene: .
j_gene: TRBJ1-1
CDR3aa: CASSEQGGARLNTEAFF
CDR3nt: TGTGCCAGCAGTGAACAAGGAGGGGCCAGGTTGAACACTGAAGCTTTCTTT

abundance: .
v_gene: TRBV7-2
d_gene: TRBD1
j_gene: TRBJ2-7
CDR3aa: CASSPGTGRYEQYF
CDR3nt: TGTGCCAGCAGCCCCGGGACAGGTCGCTACGAGCAGTACTTC

abundance: .
v_gene: TRBV7-2
d_gene: TRBD2
j_gene: TRBJ2-3
CDR3aa: CASSFASGLDTQYF
CDR3nt: TGTGCCAGCAGCTTCGCTAGCGGGTTAGATACGCAGTATTTT

abundance: .
v_gene: TRBV6-1
d_gene: .
j_gene: TRBJ1-5
CDR3aa: CASSERQVFDSNQPQHF
CDR3nt: TGTGCCAGCAGTGAACGACAGGTATTCGATAGCAATCAGCCCCAGCATTTT

abundance: .
v_gene: TRBV4-1
d_gene: .
j_gene: TRBJ1-4
CDR3aa: CASSQASTPTNEKLFF
CDR3nt: TGCGCCAGCAGCCAAGCCAGCACCCCAACTAATGAAAAACTGTTTTTT

abundance: .
v_gene: TRBV6-5
d_gene: TRBD2
j_gene: TRBJ2-7
CDR3aa: CASRRLAGENEQYF
CDR3nt: TGTGCCAGCAGAAGACTAGCGGGAGAGAACGAGCAGTACTTC

abundance: .
v_gene: TRBV11-3
d_gene: TRBD2
j_gene: TRBJ2-1
CDR3aa: CASSLGPSGGRINEQFF
CDR3nt: TGTGCCAGCAGCTTGGGGCCTAGCGGGGGGCGGATAAATGAGCAGTTCTTC

abundance: .
v_gene: TRBV4-3
d_gene: TRBD1
j_gene: TRBJ1-5
CDR3aa: CASSQYRHRGWGNQPQHF
CDR3nt: TGCGCCAGCAGCCAATACAGGCACAGGGGGTGGGGCAATCAGCCCCAGCATTTT

abundance: .
v_gene: TRBV12-5
d_gene: TRBD1
j_gene: TRBJ2-1
CDR3aa: CASGLFPGQGEVINEQFF
CDR3nt: TGTGCTAGTGGTTTGTTTCCGGGACAGGGGGAGGTTATCAATGAGCAGTTCTTC

abundance: .
v_gene: TRBV10-3
d_gene: .
j_gene: TRBJ1-1
CDR3aa: CATGQDRNTEAFF
CDR3nt: TGTGCCACCGGGCAGGACAGGAACACTGAAGCTTTCTTT

abundance: .
v_gene: TRBV6-1
d_gene: TRBD2
j_gene: TRBJ2-1
CDR3aa: CASTPSGRDEQFF
CDR3nt: TGTGCCAGCACCCCTAGCGGGAGGGATGAGCAGTTCTTC

abundance: few
v_gene: TRBV6-6
d_gene: .
j_gene: TRBJ1-5
CDR3aa: CASTRGAANQPQHF
CDR3nt: TGTGCCAGCACCCGAGGGGCAGCAAATCAGCCCCAGCATTTT

abundance: .
v_gene: TRBV4-1
d_gene: .
j_gene: TRBJ1-2
CDR3aa: CASSQGGGGYGYTF
CDR3nt: TGCGCCAGCAGCCAAGGGGGGGGTGGGTATGGCTACACCTTC

abundance: .
v_gene: TRBV4-1
d_gene: .
j_gene: TRBJ2-7
CDR3aa: CASSQKGGYEQYF
CDR3nt: TGCGCCAGCAGCCAAAAGGGAGGCTACGAGCAGTACTTC

abundance: .
v_gene: TRBV28
d_gene: .
j_gene: TRBJ1-1
CDR3aa: CATRRDTEAFF
CDR3nt: TGTGCCACCCGGAGGGACACTGAAGCTTTCTTT

abundance: few
v_gene: TRBV27
d_gene: .
j_gene: TRBJ1-6
CDR3aa: CASKAQGDSPLHF
CDR3nt: TGTGCCAGCAAGGCGCAGGGCGATTCACCCCTCCACTTT

abundance: .
v_gene: TRBV11-2
d_gene: TRBD2
j_gene: TRBJ2-3
CDR3aa: CASSGLADGTDTQYF
CDR3nt: TGTGCCAGCAGCGGGCTAGCGGACGGCACAGATACGCAGTATTTT

abundance: few
v_gene: TRBV7-2
d_gene: .
j_gene: TRBJ2-7
CDR3aa: CASSLIDDEQYF
CDR3nt: TGTGCCAGCAGCTTAATTGACGACGAGCAGTACTTC

abundance: .
v_gene: TRBV5-1
d_gene: .
j_gene: TRBJ2-5
CDR3aa: CASRKDTQSETQYF
CDR3nt: TGCGCCAGCAGGAAGGACACCCAGTCGGAGACCCAGTACTTC

abundance: .
v_gene: TRBV30
d_gene: TRBD2
j_gene: TRBJ2-1
CDR3aa: CAWGRENYNEQFF
CDR3nt: TGTGCCTGGGGGCGGGAGAATTACAATGAGCAGTTCTTC

abundance: .
v_gene: TRBV11-3
d_gene: .
j_gene: TRBJ2-3
CDR3aa: CASSQEGRDTQYF
CDR3nt: TGTGCCAGCAGCCAAGAAGGGAGAGATACGCAGTATTTT

abundance: .
v_gene: TRBV7-6
d_gene: .
j_gene: TRBJ1-6
CDR3aa: CASSLKRAYNSPLHF
CDR3nt: TGTGCCAGCAGCTTAAAGAGAGCCTATAATTCACCCCTCCACTTT

abundance: few
v_gene: TRBV11-2
d_gene: .
j_gene: TRBJ1-4
CDR3aa: CASSLDLRDLLFF
CDR3nt: TGTGCCAGCAGCTTAGATCTTAGGGATTTGCTGTTTTTT